The following is a T cell receptor (beta chain) sequence with its context. The data were obtained in a study of control samples from healthy donors and cancer patients. Profiling relied on immunoSEQ multiplex PCR, and the TCRdb table lists in-frame clones only, not all of them. This table has tens of thousands of clones, approximately 89% appearing once. The CDR3 sequence is 13 residues long. Germline CDR1 is MNHEY and CDR2 is SMNVEV (reference sequence). V was shortened by 5 bases and J by 3 bases, with 10 bases between the two germline ends. The sequenced sample consisted of PBMCs. The rearrangement uses TRBV27 and TRBJ1-2; D is unresolved. The receptor was isolated from a man in his sixties with colorectal cancer. In DNA form, the CDR3 reads TGTGCCAGCAGTAGCAACCATTACTATGGCTACACCTTC. Its protein product is CASSSNHYYGYTF.